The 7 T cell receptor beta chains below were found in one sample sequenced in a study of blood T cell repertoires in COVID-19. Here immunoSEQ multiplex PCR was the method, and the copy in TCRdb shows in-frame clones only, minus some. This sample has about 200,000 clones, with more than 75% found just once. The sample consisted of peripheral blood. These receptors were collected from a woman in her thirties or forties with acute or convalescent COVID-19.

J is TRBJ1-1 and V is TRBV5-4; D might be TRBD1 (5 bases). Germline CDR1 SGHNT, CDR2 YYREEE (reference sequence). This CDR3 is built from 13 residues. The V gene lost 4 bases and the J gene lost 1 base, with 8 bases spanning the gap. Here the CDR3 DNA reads TGTGCCAGCAGCACTACAGGGAACACTGAAGCTTTCTTT. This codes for CASSTTGNTEAFF.

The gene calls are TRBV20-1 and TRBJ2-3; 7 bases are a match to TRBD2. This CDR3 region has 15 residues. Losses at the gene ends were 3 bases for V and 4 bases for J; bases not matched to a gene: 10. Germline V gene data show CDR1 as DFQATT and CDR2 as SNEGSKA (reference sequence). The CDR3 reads CSASWGGGKADTQYF. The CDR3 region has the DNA TGCAGTGCTAGTTGGGGGGGAGGGAAGGCAGATACGCAGTATTTT.

CDR3 region: CASKRVLGAGYEQYF. CDR3 nucleotides: TGTGCCAGCAAGAGGGTGTTAGGAGCGGGCTACGAGCAGTACTTC. This chain uses TRBV2 with TRBJ2-7; a weak D match, TRBD2 (6 bases). V was trimmed by 7 bases and J by 3 bases, leaving 19 bases between them. CDR1 and CDR2 (germline): SNHLY, FYNNEI. This CDR3 is 15 amino acids long.

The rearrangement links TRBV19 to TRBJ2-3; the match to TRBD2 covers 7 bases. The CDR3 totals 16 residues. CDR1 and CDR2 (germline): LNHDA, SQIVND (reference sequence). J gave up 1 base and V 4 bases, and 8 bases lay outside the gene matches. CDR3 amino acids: CASSTQAGWGTDTQYF. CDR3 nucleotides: TGTGCCAGTAGTACTCAAGCGGGATGGGGCACAGATACGCAGTATTTT.

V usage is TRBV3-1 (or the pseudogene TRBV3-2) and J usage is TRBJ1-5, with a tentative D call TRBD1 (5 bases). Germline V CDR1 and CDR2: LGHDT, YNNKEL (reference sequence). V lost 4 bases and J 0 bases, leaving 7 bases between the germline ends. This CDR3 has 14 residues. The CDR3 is CASSLGASNQPQHF. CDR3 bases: TGTGCCAGCAGCCTAGGGGCTAGCAATCAGCCCCAGCATTTT.

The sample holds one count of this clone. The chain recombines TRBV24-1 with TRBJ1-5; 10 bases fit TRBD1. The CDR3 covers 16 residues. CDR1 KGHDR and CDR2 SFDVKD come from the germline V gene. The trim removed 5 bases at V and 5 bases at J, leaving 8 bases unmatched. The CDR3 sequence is CATSVGVGTGDQPQHF. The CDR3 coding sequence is TGTGCCACCAGTGTTGGAGTAGGGACAGGGGATCAGCCCCAGCATTTT.

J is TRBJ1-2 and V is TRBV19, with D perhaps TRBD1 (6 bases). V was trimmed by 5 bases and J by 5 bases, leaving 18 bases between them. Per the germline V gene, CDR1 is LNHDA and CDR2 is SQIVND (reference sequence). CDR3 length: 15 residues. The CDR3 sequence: CASSPRGGPRYGYTF. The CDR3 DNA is TGTGCCAGTAGTCCCCGGGGGGGGCCTCGGTATGGCTACACCTTC. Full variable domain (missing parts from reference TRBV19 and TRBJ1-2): DGGITQSPKYLFRKEGQNVTLSCEQNLNHDAMYWYRQDPGQGLRLIYYSQIVNDFQKGDIAEGYSVSREKKESFPLTVTSAQKNPTAFYLCASSPRGGPRYGYTFGSGTRLTVV.